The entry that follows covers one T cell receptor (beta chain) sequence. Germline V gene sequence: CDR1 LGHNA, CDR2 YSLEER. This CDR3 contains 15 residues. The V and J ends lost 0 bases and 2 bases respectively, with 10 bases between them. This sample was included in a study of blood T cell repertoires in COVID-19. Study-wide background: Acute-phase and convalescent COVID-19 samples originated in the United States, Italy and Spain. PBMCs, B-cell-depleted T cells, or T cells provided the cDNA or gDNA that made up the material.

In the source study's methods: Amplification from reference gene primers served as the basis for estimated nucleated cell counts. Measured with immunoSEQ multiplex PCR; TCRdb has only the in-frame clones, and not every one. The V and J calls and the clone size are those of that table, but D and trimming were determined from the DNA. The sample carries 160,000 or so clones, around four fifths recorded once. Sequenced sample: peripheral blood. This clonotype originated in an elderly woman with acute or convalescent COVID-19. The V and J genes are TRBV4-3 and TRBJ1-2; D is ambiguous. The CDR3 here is CASSQEKVLNYGYTF. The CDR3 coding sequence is TGCGCCAGCAGCCAAGAAAAAGTCCTAAACTATGGCTACACCTTC.